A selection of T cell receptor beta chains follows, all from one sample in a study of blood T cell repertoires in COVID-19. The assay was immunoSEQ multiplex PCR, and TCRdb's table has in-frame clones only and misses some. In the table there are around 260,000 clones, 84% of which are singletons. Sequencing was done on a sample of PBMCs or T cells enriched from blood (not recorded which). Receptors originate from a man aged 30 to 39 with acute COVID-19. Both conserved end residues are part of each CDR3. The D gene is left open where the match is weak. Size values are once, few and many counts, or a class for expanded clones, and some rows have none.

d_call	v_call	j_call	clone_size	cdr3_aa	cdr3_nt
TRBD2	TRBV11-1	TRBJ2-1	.	CASSLGGGLGFF	TGTGCCAGCAGCTTAGGGGGAGGGTTGGGGTTCTTC
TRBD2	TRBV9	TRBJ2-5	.	CASSALEGGSGETQYF	TGTGCCAGCAGCGCCCTTGAGGGAGGGAGTGGAGAGACCCAGTACTTC
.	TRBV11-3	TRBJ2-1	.	CASSPPGSESDEQFF	TGTGCCAGCAGCCCCCCCGGGAGCGAGTCCGATGAGCAGTTCTTC
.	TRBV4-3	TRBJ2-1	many	CASRRGAETDEQFF	TGCGCCAGCCGACGGGGGGCTGAGACGGATGAGCAGTTCTTC
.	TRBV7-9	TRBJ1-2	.	CASSSRDSEGPIF	TGTGCCAGCAGCTCCCGGGACTCAGAGGGCCCCATTTTC
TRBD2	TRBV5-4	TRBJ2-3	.	CASSLDPSGTSTDTQYF	TGTGCCAGCAGCTTGGACCCTAGCGGAACTAGCACAGATACGCAGTATTTT
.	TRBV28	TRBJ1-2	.	CASSAGIYGYTF	TGTGCCAGCAGTGCCGGGATCTATGGCTACACCTTC
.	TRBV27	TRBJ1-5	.	CASSPQPKGGNQPQHF	TGTGCCAGCAGTCCTCAACCGAAAGGGGGCAATCAGCCCCAGCATTTT
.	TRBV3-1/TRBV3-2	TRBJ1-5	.	CASSYSSGGEYQPQHF	TGTGCCAGCAGCTACTCCTCGGGGGGCGAATATCAGCCCCAGCATTTT
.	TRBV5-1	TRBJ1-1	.	CASSSGHTEAFF	TGCGCCAGCAGCTCAGGCCACACTGAAGCTTTCTTT
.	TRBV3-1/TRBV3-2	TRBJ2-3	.	CASSPNSDTQYF	TGTGCCAGCAGCCCAAATTCCGATACGCAGTATTTT
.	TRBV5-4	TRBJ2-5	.	CASSPGRDAQETQYF	TGTGCCAGCAGCCCTGGACGGGATGCTCAAGAGACCCAGTACTTC
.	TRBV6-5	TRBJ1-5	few	CASSPPVPGQPQHF	TGTGCCAGCAGTCCGCCCGTGCCGGGACAGCCCCAGCATTTT
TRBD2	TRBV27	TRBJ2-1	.	CASSLLAGGFGEQFF	TGTGCCAGCAGTTTGTTAGCGGGAGGATTTGGTGAGCAGTTCTTC
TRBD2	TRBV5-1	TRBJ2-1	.	CASSLAGGNEQFF	TGCGCCAGCAGCTTGGCGGGGGGCAATGAGCAGTTCTTC
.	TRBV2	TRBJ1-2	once	CASSPVNYGYTF	TGTGCCAGCAGCCCGGTTAACTATGGCTACACCTTC
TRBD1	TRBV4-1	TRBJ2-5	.	CASSLWTGQETQYF	TGCGCCAGCAGCCTCTGGACAGGGCAAGAGACCCAGTACTTC